The entry below gives a single T cell receptor beta chain sequence along with its context. The primer mix had 60 Vbeta and 13 Jbeta primers. Using immunoSEQ multiplex PCR, the repertoire was profiled, and TCRdb retains in-frame clones only, with some absent. The repertoire includes fewer than 200,000 clones, 60% to 80% of them detected once, and 5% to 8% sits in the top ten. The record originates from a study of cytomegalovirus exposure and HLA in healthy donors. The CDR3 is 19 amino acids. Germline lookup yields CDR1 SGHTA and CDR2 FQGNSA. The V and J ends lost 5 bases and 6 bases respectively, with 31 bases between them.

J is TRBJ2-5 and V is TRBV7-2; maybe TRBD1 (6 bases). The source of this sequence is a middle-aged man in good health and CMV-seropositive. Sequencing was carried out using PBMCs. Here the CDR3 reads CASSQTGTLEAHKSKTQYF. CDR3 sequence (DNA): TGTGCCAGCAGCCAGACAGGTACACTTGAGGCCCATAAGTCGAAGACCCAGTACTTC.